The rows below give T cell receptor beta chains drawn from one sample of a study of T-cell reconstitution after alpha-beta-depleted transplantation in children. TCRdb independently ran MiXCR on the PCR reads; one entry per CDR3 protein. The sample holds more than 250,000 distinct CDR3 sequences, about a tenth seen once. Sequencing used PBMCs from the stem cell graft donor, obtained from the stem cell graft. These receptors originate from a human donor who donated a stem cell graft to a child with SCID. Both conserved end residues are part of each CDR3. Each record gives: clone size, J gene, D gene, V gene, CDR3 DNA, CDR3 protein. D genes are given only for firm matches. Only some rows state a clone size, as once, few, many or a class for expanded clones.

many,TRBJ1-2,NA,TRBV12-3/TRBV12-4,TGTGCCAGCAGGGACAGTGGAGCTAACTATGGCTACACCTTC,CASRDSGANYGYTF
NA,TRBJ2-1,TRBD2,TRBV5-1,TGCGCCAGCAGCTTTTCACCTCTTAGCGGGGGGATTGGCAATGAGCAGTTCTTC,CASSFSPLSGGIGNEQFF
few,TRBJ1-2,NA,TRBV12-3/TRBV12-4,TGTGCCAGCAGTTGGGCGAGAGCGAAAGGCTACACCTTC,CASSWARAKGYTF
few,TRBJ2-2,NA,TRBV5-6,TGTGCCACCGCCTCGTCCCCGGGACAGAACACCGGGGAGCTGTTTTTT,CATASSPGQNTGELFF
few,TRBJ1-4,TRBD1,TRBV11-2,TGTGCCAGCAGCTTAGGGTGGACAGGGGAGGAAAAACTGTTTTTT,CASSLGWTGEEKLFF
few,TRBJ1-2,NA,TRBV9,TGTGCCAGCAGCGTCGACAGGAGCTATGGCTACACCTTC,CASSVDRSYGYTF
few,TRBJ1-4,NA,TRBV2,TGTGCCAGCAGTTGGTTGACTAATGAAAAACTGTTTTTT,CASSWLTNEKLFF
NA,TRBJ2-3,NA,TRBV20-1,TGCAGTGCTAGATCCCCCGCTCCAGATACGCAGTATTTT,CSARSPAPDTQYF
NA,TRBJ1-2,TRBD1,TRBV7-6,TGTGCCAGCAGCTTACTCCGGGACAGCACCTATGGCTACACCTTC,CASSLLRDSTYGYTF
few,TRBJ2-1,TRBD1,TRBV20-1,TGCAGTCCTCACTTTACAGGGGGCAGTGAGCAGTTCTTC,CSPHFTGGSEQFF
few,TRBJ2-7,NA,TRBV19,TGTGCCAGTAGTCAACGGACCGTTGGGTCCTACGAGCAGTACTTC,CASSQRTVGSYEQYF
NA,TRBJ2-3,NA,TRBV5-1,TGCGCCAGCAGCCCGGTATCCAGGGGAACAGATACGCAGTATTTT,CASSPVSRGTDTQYF
many,TRBJ1-1,NA,TRBV25-1,TGTGCCAGCATGTTGGGAAGGGGCACTGAAGCTTTCTTT,CASMLGRGTEAFF
many,TRBJ2-1,NA,TRBV12-3/TRBV12-4,TGTGCCAGCAGTTTTGGTTCCAATGAGCAGTTCTTC,CASSFGSNEQFF
NA,TRBJ2-3,NA,TRBV3-1,TGTGCCAGCAGCCAAGAAATGGCAGATACGCAGTATTTT,CASSQEMADTQYF
many,TRBJ2-7,TRBD1,TRBV20-1,TGCAGTGCTACCGGGACAGGCCCTATCGAGCAGTACTTC,CSATGTGPIEQYF
NA,TRBJ2-3,TRBD2,TRBV6-1,TGTGCCAGCAGTGAAGCGGGTAGCGGGGGGGCAGCTACGCAGTATTTT,CASSEAGSGGAATQYF
few,TRBJ1-3,NA,TRBV5-1,TGCGCCAGCAGCCCCAGACGGGCCTCTGGAAACACCATATATTTT,CASSPRRASGNTIYF
once,TRBJ1-2,NA,TRBV2,TGTGCCAGCAGTGAGGGAGGTTGGGGTTTTCAGGAGATGAACTATGGCTACACCTTC,CASSEGGWGFQEMNYGYTF
once,TRBJ2-5,NA,TRBV4-2,TGTGCCAGCAGCCAAGTTGGTGCGGGCTTTCAAGAGACCCAGTACTTC,CASSQVGAGFQETQYF
many,TRBJ2-2,NA,TRBV5-1,TGCGCCAGCAGCCAGGACAGTTACACCGGGGAGCTGTTTTTT,CASSQDSYTGELFF
NA,TRBJ2-1,TRBD2,TRBV5-5,TGTGCCAGCAGCTTGGTGGGACTAGCGGGGTACAATGAGCAGTTCTTC,CASSLVGLAGYNEQFF
NA,TRBJ2-3,TRBD2,TRBV11-2,TGTGCCAGCAGCTTCTTCGGGGGGGAGACAGATACGCAGTATTTT,CASSFFGGETDTQYF
few,TRBJ1-6,NA,TRBV12-3/TRBV12-4,TGTGCCAGCAGCCAGGGGAGTAATTCACCCCTCCACTTT,CASSQGSNSPLHF
few,TRBJ1-4,NA,TRBV20-1,TGCAGTGCTAGAGATCCCGGGATTGAAAAACTGTTTTTT,CSARDPGIEKLFF
few,TRBJ2-3,TRBD2,TRBV7-6,TGTGCCAGCAGCTTAGCCGGGGGGGGGCCAGATACGCAGTATTTT,CASSLAGGGPDTQYF
NA,TRBJ1-2,NA,TRBV12-3/TRBV12-4,TGTGCCAGCAGTCCTCAACAGGTTTTTAACTATGGCTACACCTTC,CASSPQQVFNYGYTF
NA,TRBJ2-6,TRBD1,TRBV5-1,TGCGCCAGTGCCCCAGGGGGAACTGGGGCCAACGTCCTGACTTTC,CASAPGGTGANVLTF
few,TRBJ2-7,TRBD1,TRBV10-3,TGTGCCATCAGTGACGGGACAGGGATTGGCTACGAGCAGTACTTC,CAISDGTGIGYEQYF
few,TRBJ2-7,TRBD1,TRBV27,TGTGCCAGCAGTTCCGGACAGGCTACCTTAAAGGCTACGAAGCAGTACTTC,CASSSGQATLKATKQYF
few,TRBJ2-5,NA,TRBV9,TGTGCCAGCAGCGTACAAGGGTTGGGGGAGACCCAGTACTTC,CASSVQGLGETQYF
few,TRBJ1-6,TRBD1,TRBV5-6,TGTGCCAGCAGCTCGGGGACAGAGTATAATTCACCCCTCCACTTT,CASSSGTEYNSPLHF
many,TRBJ2-7,TRBD1,TRBV12-3/TRBV12-4,TGTGCCAGCAGATCACTCGGGGACAGAAACTACGAGCAGTACTTC,CASRSLGDRNYEQYF
many,TRBJ2-7,TRBD1,TRBV14,TGTGCCAGCAGCCAAGAGGGACAGCGGCAGTACTTC,CASSQEGQRQYF
NA,TRBJ2-1,TRBD1,TRBV5-1,TGCGCCAGCAGAAGTCCGGGACAGGGGGTAAATGAGCAGTTCTTC,CASRSPGQGVNEQFF
NA,TRBJ2-3,NA,TRBV10-3,TGTGCCATCAGTGAGGGTAACGGACATCAAAGCACAGATACGCAGTATTTT,CAISEGNGHQSTDTQYF
many,TRBJ1-1,TRBD1,TRBV12-3/TRBV12-4,TGTGCCAGCACCAAAGGTGACAGGGGGTTGAACACTGAAGCTTTCTTT,CASTKGDRGLNTEAFF